Each of the 20 T cell receptor beta chains below was sequenced from the same sample in a study of T cells in Graves' hyperthyroidism and ophthalmopathy. Amplified TCR beta CDR3 regions came from RNA transcripts. TCR CDR3 regions were first amplified by RT-PCR with HTBI primers. TCRdb recomputed calls from the multiplex PCR reads with MiXCR, one row per CDR3 protein. The table has 300,000 to 400,000 distinct CDR3 sequences, roughly 18% seen once. Material: blood. The receptor set was obtained from a woman in her 50s with Graves' hyperthyroidism.

There are many counts of this clonotype. The rearrangement joins TRBV28 to TRBJ1-5; D is unresolved. CDR1 is MDHEN, CDR2 SYDVKM, per germline. Deletions cut 7 bases from V and 3 bases from J, with 16 bases between. The CDR3 sequence is 15 residues long. The CDR3 sequence: CASISGGPNNQPQHF. CDR3 coding DNA: TGTGCCAGCATCAGTGGTGGGCCCAACAATCAGCCCCAGCATTTT.

This chain uses TRBV2 with TRBJ2-5; D not certain. In germline, CDR1 is SNHLY, CDR2 FYNNEI. Trimming took 2 bases from V and 4 from J, leaving 8 bases between them. CDR3 length: 13 amino acids. The DNA for the CDR3 is TGTGCCAGCAGTGAAAGGTGGGGAGAGACCCAGTACTTC. As protein: CASSERWGETQYF.

This clonotype was seen at least ten times. The chain employs TRBV6-1 and TRBJ2-2; D is ambiguous. V dropped 4 bases and J dropped 7 bases, with 13 bases sitting between them. Germline V gene sequence: CDR1 MNHNS, CDR2 SASEGT. This CDR3 region has 14 residues. CDR3 nucleotides: TGTGCCAGCAGTGGACGCCCTCCGGGCGGGGAGCTGTTTTTT. Translated, it gives CASSGRPPGGELFF.

This clonotype was found many times. As DNA, the CDR3 is TGCGCCAGCAGCCCGACAGGGCCCGACACCGGGGAGCTGTTTTTT. This encodes CASSPTGPDTGELFF. The rearrangement links TRBV5-1 to TRBJ2-2; 7 bases are a match to TRBD1. Trimming removed 4 bases from V and 3 bases from J; junction bases left unmatched: 6. The germline gives CDR1 SGHRS, CDR2 YFSETQ. This CDR3 comprises 15 residues.

The chain uses TRBV12-3 or TRBV12-4 and TRBJ2-5; 10 bases map to TRBD2. The CDR3 has 16 amino acids. The CDR3 sequence: CSGSPSGGGGGETQYF. For the CDR3, the DNA is TGTTCCGGCAGTCCGAGCGGGGGGGGCGGGGGAGAGACCCAGTACTTC.

This sequence joins TRBV5-5 and TRBJ2-5, with 11 nucleotides matching TRBD2. V lost 4 bases to trimming and J lost 1 base; unmatched junction nucleotides: 9. CDR3 length: 17 amino acids. The germline V gene has CDR1 SGHKS and CDR2 YYEKEE (reference sequence). CDR3 DNA sequence: TGTGCCAGCAGCCTGTCGGCGGGACTAGCGGTCCAAGAGACCCAGTACTTC. This encodes CASSLSAGLAVQETQYF.

This chain joins TRBV10-3 and TRBJ2-1, with D perhaps TRBD1 (6 bases). CDR1 is ENHRY, CDR2 SYGVKD, per germline. CDR3 length: 16 residues. V was trimmed by 2 bases and J by 1 base, leaving 12 bases between them. The CDR3, as DNA: TGTGCCATCAGTGAGGGGGGCAGGGCTTCCTACAATGAGCAGTTCTTC. It translates to CAISEGGRASYNEQFF.

This sequence joins TRBV28 and TRBJ1-2, with 7 bases lining up with TRBD1. The CDR3 covers 13 residues. The germline V gene has CDR1 MDHEN and CDR2 SYDVKM. J was trimmed by 4 bases and V by 1 base; bases with no gene match: 0. The CDR3 region is CASSLYRGYGYTF. The DNA of the CDR3 is TGTGCCAGCAGTTTATACAGGGGCTATGGCTACACCTTC.

Concerning this clonotype itself: One base away lies a much larger clone, so this may be a sequencing read error. V gene TRBV24-1 combines with J gene TRBJ2-1, with 16 bases fitting TRBD2. This CDR3 is 17 amino acids long. Germline V gene lookup returns CDR1 KGHDR and CDR2 SFDVKD. In DNA, the CDR3 is TGTGCCGCCAGTGACGGGACTAGCGGGAGGGGTTACAATGAGCAGTTCTTC. Encoded protein: CAASDGTSGRGYNEQFF.

The gene calls are TRBV7-2 and TRBJ2-3; 12 bases are a match to TRBD2. Germline assignment: CDR1 SGHTA and CDR2 FQGNSA. The CDR3 covers 16 residues. J lost 2 bases, V lost 5 bases, and 5 bases had no gene match. CDR3 nucleotides: TGTGCCAGCAGCATTAGACTAGCGGGAGCCACAGATACGCAGTATTTT. Encoded protein: CASSIRLAGATDTQYF.

This clonotype was seen a few times. V gene TRBV9 combines with J gene TRBJ2-3, with 11 positions matching TRBD2. After removal of 0 bases from V and 2 bases from J, the junction contained 2 bases not matched to a gene. Germline CDR1 SGDLS, CDR2 YYNGEE. This CDR3 is 16 amino acids long. CDR3 sequence (DNA): TGTGCCAGCAGCGTAGTGGGACTAGCGGACACAGATACGCAGTATTTT. It yields the protein CASSVVGLADTDTQYF.

There are many counts of this clonotype. The chain joins TRBV20-1 to TRBJ2-1; 8 nucleotides agree with TRBD2. Per germline, CDR1 DFQATT and CDR2 SNEGSKA (reference sequence). The CDR3 sequence is 14 residues long. The junction had 4 bases not matched to a gene; V was cut back by 4 bases and J by 2 bases. As DNA, the CDR3 is TGCAGTGCTATCAGCGGGAGCGCCTACAATGAGCAGTTCTTC. Encoded protein: CSAISGSAYNEQFF.

The V call is TRBV7-3, the J call TRBJ2-2, with 7 bases identical to TRBD2. The germline gives CDR1 SGHTA, CDR2 FQGTGA. V trimming: 5 bases; J trimming: 8 bases; junction bases outside the gene matches: 8. The CDR3 covers 14 residues. CDR3 sequence (DNA): TGTGCCAGCAGCCCTCGGCTAGCGGCTGGGGAGCTGTTTTTT. Translation gives CASSPRLAAGELFF.

This clonotype has a handful of counts. The chain has TRBV4-1 and TRBJ2-7, with D uncertain. The ends were cut back, 0 bases at V and 7 bases at J, with 13 bases in the middle. Germline CDR1 reads MGHRA; CDR2 reads YSYEKL. The CDR3 contains 14 residues. This chain's CDR3 is CASSQEPNPVEQYF. The CDR3 DNA follows: TGCGCCAGCAGCCAAGAACCCAACCCCGTTGAGCAGTACTTC.

The rearrangement uses TRBV7-3 and TRBJ2-7, with TRBD2 matching 9 bases. V lost 4 bases and J lost 2; bases outside the gene matches: 6. CDR1 SGHTA and CDR2 FQGTGA come from the germline V gene. This CDR3 comprises 15 residues. CDR3 sequence reads: CASSSLAGEAYEQYF. DNA for the CDR3: TGTGCCAGCAGCTCCTTAGCGGGAGAGGCCTACGAGCAGTACTTC.

This clonotype was counted between two and nine times. A read error is possible here, since a much larger clone lies one base away. The chain links TRBV5-6 to TRBJ2-1; TRBD1 aligns across 8 bases. The CDR3 has 14 amino acids. With 4 bases clipped from V and 2 bases from J, the junction kept 2 bases outside the gene matches. Germline CDR1 reads SGHDT; CDR2 reads YYEEEE. Written as DNA, the CDR3 is TGTGCCAGCAGCCGGGACAGGACCTACAATGAGCAGTTCTTC. It is translated as CASSRDRTYNEQFF.

The chain has TRBV7-2 and TRBJ2-1, with TRBD2 matching 12 bases. This CDR3 is built from 19 residues. With 7 bases clipped from V and 4 bases from J, the junction kept 17 bases outside the gene matches. Looked up from germline, CDR1 is SGHTA and CDR2 is FQGNSA. As DNA, the CDR3 is TGTGCCAGCAAAGGTACCGGGACTAGCGGGCCCGCGGGGTACAATGAGCAGTTCTTC. The encoded protein is CASKGTGTSGPAGYNEQFF.

The chain links TRBV27 to TRBJ1-2; D perhaps matches TRBD1 (5 bases). V dropped 3 bases and J dropped 14 bases, with 13 bases sitting between them. Germline-derived CDR1 and CDR2 are MNHEY and SMNVEV (reference sequence). The CDR3 is 11 amino acids. The CDR3 here is CASSLNRSGTF. CDR3 coding DNA: TGTGCCAGCAGTTTGAACAGGTCTGGGACCTTC.

The chain carries TRBV5-1 and TRBJ2-7, with TRBD2 matching 7 bases. The germline V gene encodes CDR1 SGHRS and CDR2 YFSETQ. With 4 bases clipped from V and 4 bases from J, the junction kept 8 bases outside the gene matches. The CDR3 loop spans 14 amino acids. DNA of the CDR3: TGCGCCAGCAGCGTGATCTCGGGGGGATACGAGCAGTACTTC. Its translation: CASSVISGGYEQYF.

The table lists this clonotype with a few counts. The rearrangement links TRBV6-6 to TRBJ1-1, with D uncertain. The CDR3 consists of 15 residues. Per germline, CDR1 MNHNY and CDR2 SVGAGI (reference sequence). V was cut by 0 bases and J by 3 bases, with 11 bases left in between. In DNA form, the CDR3 reads TGTGCCAGCAGTTACTCCGCGTTACGGGACACTGAAGCTTTCTTT. Translated: CASSYSALRDTEAFF.